The 12 T cell receptor beta chains given below trace back to one sample, sequenced in a study of early T cells in non-severe SARS-CoV-2 infection. Via MiXCR, TCRdb re-called the 5' RACE reads, giving one row per CDR3 protein. The repertoire includes about 130,000 distinct CDR3 sequences, about 15% of them detected once, and around a fifth sits in the top ten. Specimen: whole blood. All receptors derive from an adult who was a healthcare worker with PCR-confirmed SARS-CoV-2 infection or an uninfected control (not recorded which).

At least ten counts were recorded for this clonotype. V gene TRBV12-3 or TRBV12-4 combines with J gene TRBJ2-5, with TRBD2 matching 11 bases. The CDR3 has 16 residues. Trimming at V came to 6 bases and at J to 5 bases, leaving 11 bases not matched to a gene. CDR3 sequence: CASSQSLAGAGETQYF. CDR3 DNA sequence: TGTGCCAGCAGCCAGTCACTAGCGGGGGCCGGGGAGACCCAGTACTTC.

The gene calls are TRBV2 and TRBJ2-6; TRBD1 matches 10 bases. Germline-derived CDR1 and CDR2 are SNHLY and FYNNEI. The CDR3 extends over 16 amino acids. Trimming took 6 bases from V and 2 from J; bases not matched to a gene: 4. CDR3 nucleotides: TGTGCCAGCAGGGGGACAGGGGACCCTGGGGCCAACGTCCTGACTTTC. Translation: CASRGTGDPGANVLTF.

This clonotype was seen many times. The chain uses TRBV12-3 or TRBV12-4 and TRBJ2-5; D possibly matches TRBD1 or TRBD2 (5 bases each). Trimming shortened V by 4 bases and J by 7 bases, and 13 bases separated the two germline ends. This CDR3 spans 13 amino acids. The CDR3 coding sequence is TGTGCCAGCAGTTCGGAGCAGGGAGCGACCCAGTACTTC. Its translation: CASSSEQGATQYF.

This clonotype was seen ten or more times. V is TRBV7-2 and J is TRBJ1-2, with 7 bases fitting TRBD1. The CDR3 runs to 16 residues. V lost 0 bases to trimming and J lost 7 bases; unmatched junction nucleotides: 11. Germline V gene data show CDR1 as SGHTA and CDR2 as FQGNSA. The CDR3 loop is CASSLAVGEGASGYTF. In DNA, the CDR3 is TGTGCCAGCAGCTTAGCTGTCGGTGAGGGGGCGAGTGGCTACACCTTC.

The genes are TRBV3-1 and TRBJ1-1; D may be TRBD1 (6 bases). The germline CDR1 and CDR2 sequences are LGHDT and YNNKEL (reference sequence). The V and J ends lost 3 bases and 11 bases respectively, with 16 bases between them. The CDR3 covers 13 residues. Here the CDR3 DNA reads TGTGCCAGCAGCCAGGAAACAGGGAACCGGGCTTTCTTT. Amino acid sequence: CASSQETGNRAFF.

V is TRBV29-1 and J is TRBJ2-1; no reliable D call. The germline V and J ends were trimmed by 4 bases and 10 bases, with 11 bases remaining between them. The V gene's germline CDR1 is SQVTM and CDR2 ANQGSEA. The CDR3 is made up of 11 amino acids. The CDR3 coding sequence is TGCAGCGTTGTGGACGCCTGGGAGCAGTTCTTC. Residues: CSVVDAWEQFF.

This clonotype has at least ten counts. The chain has TRBV7-9 and TRBJ1-2; D may be TRBD1 (6 bases). The CDR3 contains 15 residues. Germline CDR1 SEHNR, CDR2 FQNEAQ (reference sequence). Trimming removed 5 bases from V and 3 bases from J, with 16 bases in between. CDR3 coding DNA: TGTGCCAGCAGCAAGGGACAAGGACTTGACTATGGCTACACCTTC. Amino acids: CASSKGQGLDYGYTF.

A few counts support this clonotype. The chain combines TRBV12-3 or TRBV12-4 with TRBJ2-6; TRBD1 might be the D (5 bases). The CDR3 runs 14 residues. V lost 6 bases to trimming and J lost 1 base, with 7 bases between them. The CDR3 is CASSKGSGANVLTF. CDR3 coding DNA: TGTGCCAGCAGCAAGGGGTCTGGGGCCAACGTCCTGACTTTC.

The chain combines TRBV5-4 with TRBJ2-5; either TRBD1 or TRBD2 may fit D (5 bases each). Germline V gives CDR1 SGHNT, CDR2 YYREEE (reference sequence). V lost 4 bases to trimming and J lost 2 bases, with 15 bases between them. CDR3 size: 15 residues. The CDR3 protein is CASSEDGTSQETQYF. CDR3 coding DNA: TGTGCCAGCAGCGAGGACGGGACCAGTCAAGAGACCCAGTACTTC.

The V and J genes are TRBV7-9 and TRBJ2-1; the D gene could be TRBD1 or TRBD2 (6 bases each). Germline V lookup: CDR1 SEHNR, CDR2 FQNEAQ (reference sequence). V shed 5 bases and J shed 6 bases, with 17 bases lying between them. CDR3 length: 15 residues. The CDR3 sequence: CASSPPGARGNEQFF. CDR3 bases: TGTGCCAGCAGCCCCCCGGGGGCCAGGGGCAATGAGCAGTTCTTC. Combining the CDR3 with reference TRBV7-9 and TRBJ2-1 gives the whole variable domain DTGVSQNPRHKITKRGQNVTFRCDPISEHNRLYWYRQTLGQGPEFLTYFQNEAQLEKSRLLSDRFSAERPKGSFSTLEIQRTEQGDSAMYLCASSPPGARGNEQFFGPGTRLTVL.

The V call is TRBV11-1, the J call TRBJ1-2; TRBD1 aligns across 8 bases. Germline values: CDR1 SGHAT, CDR2 FQDESV (reference sequence). The V gene end was trimmed by 5 bases and the J gene end by 5 bases; junction bases not matched to a gene: 10. The CDR3 extends over 15 amino acids. The CDR3 spells CASSEDVTGVYGYTF. DNA of the CDR3: TGTGCCAGCAGCGAGGATGTGACAGGGGTATATGGCTACACCTTC.

The chain is built from TRBV5-6 and TRBJ2-5; D uncertain. The length of the CDR3 is 13 residues. The germline gives CDR1 SGHDT, CDR2 YYEEEE. V was cut by 2 bases and J by 2 bases, with 7 bases left in between. CDR3 region: CASSFGPQETQYF. In DNA, the CDR3 is TGTGCCAGCAGCTTTGGGCCACAAGAGACCCAGTACTTC.